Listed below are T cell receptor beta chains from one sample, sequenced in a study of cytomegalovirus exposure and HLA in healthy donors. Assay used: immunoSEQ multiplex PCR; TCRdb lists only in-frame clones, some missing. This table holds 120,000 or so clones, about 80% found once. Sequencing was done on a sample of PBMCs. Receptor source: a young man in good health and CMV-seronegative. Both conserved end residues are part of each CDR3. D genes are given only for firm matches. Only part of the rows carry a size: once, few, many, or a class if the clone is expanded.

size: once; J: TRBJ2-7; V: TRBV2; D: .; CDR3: CASSEGEGGYEQYF; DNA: TGTGCCAGCAGTGAAGGGGAGGGGGGGTACGAGCAGTACTTC
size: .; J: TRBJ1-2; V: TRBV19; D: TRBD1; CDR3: CASSRDSWRTNYGYTF; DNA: TGTGCCAGTAGTCGGGACAGTTGGCGCACTAACTATGGCTACACCTTC
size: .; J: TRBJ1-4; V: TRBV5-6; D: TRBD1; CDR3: CASSSFTGDTNEKLFF; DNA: TGTGCCAGCAGCTCTTTTACAGGGGACACTAATGAAAAACTGTTTTTT
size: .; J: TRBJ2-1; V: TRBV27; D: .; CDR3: CASSIPSSGEQFF; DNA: TGTGCCAGCAGTATACCGTCTAGTGGTGAGCAGTTCTTC
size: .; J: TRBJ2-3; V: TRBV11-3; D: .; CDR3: CASSLEVAGTQYF; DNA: TGTGCCAGCAGCTTAGAGGTGGCGGGTACGCAGTATTTT
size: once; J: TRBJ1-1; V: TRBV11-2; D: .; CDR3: CASSLVSPREYRNTEAFF; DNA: TGTGCCAGCAGCTTAGTCAGCCCCCGGGAATATAGGAACACTGAAGCTTTCTTT
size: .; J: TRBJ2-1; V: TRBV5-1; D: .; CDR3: CASSLEPGSDEQFF; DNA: TGCGCCAGCAGCTTGGAACCGGGGAGTGATGAGCAGTTCTTC
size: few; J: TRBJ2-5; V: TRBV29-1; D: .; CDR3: CSGLKQETQYF; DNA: TGCAGCGGCCTAAAACAAGAGACCCAGTACTTC
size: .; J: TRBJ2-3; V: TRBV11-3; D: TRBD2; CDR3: CASSSGLAGATDTQYF; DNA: TGTGCCAGCAGCTCGGGACTAGCGGGAGCCACAGATACGCAGTATTTT
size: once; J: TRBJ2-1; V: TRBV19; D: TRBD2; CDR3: CASSLRGGSSYNEQFF; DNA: TGTGCCAGTAGTCTCCGGGGAGGGAGCTCCTACAATGAGCAGTTCTTC
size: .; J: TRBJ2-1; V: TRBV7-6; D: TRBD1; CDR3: CASSGQGGGGNEQFF; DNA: TGTGCCAGCAGCGGACAGGGGGGAGGGGGGAATGAGCAGTTCTTC
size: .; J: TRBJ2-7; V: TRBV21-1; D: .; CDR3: CASSKGEDRVETRHTTYEQYF; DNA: TGTGCCAGCAGCAAAGGGGAGGACAGGGTCGAGACTAGGCACACAACCTACGAGCAGTACTTC
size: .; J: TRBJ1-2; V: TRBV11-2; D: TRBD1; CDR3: CASSLGQGHGYTF; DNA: TGTGCCAGCAGCCTGGGACAGGGCCATGGCTACACCTTC
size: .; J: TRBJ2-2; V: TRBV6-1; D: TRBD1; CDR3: CASNPGQVTGELFF; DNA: TGTGCCAGCAATCCGGGACAGGTCACCGGGGAGCTGTTTTTT
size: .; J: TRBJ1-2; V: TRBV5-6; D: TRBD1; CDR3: CASSPGQGYGYTF; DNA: TGTGCCAGCAGCCCGGGACAGGGCTATGGCTACACCTTC
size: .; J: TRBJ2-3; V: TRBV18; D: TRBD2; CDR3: CASSPPLAGAPTDTQYF; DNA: TGTGCCAGCTCACCACCTCTAGCGGGGGCACCCACAGATACGCAGTATTTT
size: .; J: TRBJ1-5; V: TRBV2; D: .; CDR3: CASSEQGPDQPQHF; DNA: TGTGCCAGCAGTGAACAGGGTCCGGATCAGCCCCAGCATTTT
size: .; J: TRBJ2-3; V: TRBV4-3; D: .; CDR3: CASSQERPGIRSTDTQYF; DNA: TGCGCCAGCAGCCAAGAAAGGCCAGGGATCCGATCCACAGATACGCAGTATTTT
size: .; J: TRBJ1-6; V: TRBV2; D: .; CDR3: CATVNGSSYNSPLHF; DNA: TGTGCCACGGTAAACGGGAGCTCCTATAATTCACCCCTCCACTTT
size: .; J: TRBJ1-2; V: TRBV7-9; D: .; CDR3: CSSSLGQEGLHYGYTF; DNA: TGTTCCAGCAGCTTAGGGCAGGAGGGATTGCACTATGGCTACACCTTC
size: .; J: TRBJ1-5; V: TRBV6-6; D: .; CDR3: CASSYIGVPQPQHF; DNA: TGTGCCAGCAGTTACATCGGGGTCCCTCAGCCCCAGCATTTT
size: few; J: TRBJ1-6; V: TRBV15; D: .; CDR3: CATSRDEQSSYNSPLHF; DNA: TGTGCCACCAGCAGAGATGAACAGAGCTCCTATAATTCACCCCTCCACTTT
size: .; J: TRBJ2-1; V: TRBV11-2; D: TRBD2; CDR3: CASSAETSGGGAYNEQFF; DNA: TGTGCCAGCAGCGCCGAGACTAGCGGGGGGGGTGCCTACAATGAGCAGTTCTTC
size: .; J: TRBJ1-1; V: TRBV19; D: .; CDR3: CASSIRGGTEAFF; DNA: TGTGCCAGTAGTATCCGTGGCGGGACTGAAGCTTTCTTT
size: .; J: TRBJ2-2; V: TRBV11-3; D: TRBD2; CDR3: CASSSGGGNTGELFF; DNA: TGTGCCAGCAGCTCCGGGGGGGGGAACACCGGGGAGCTGTTTTTT
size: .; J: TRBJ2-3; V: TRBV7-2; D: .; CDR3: CASSLEGGRTDTQYF; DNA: TGTGCCAGCAGCTTAGAGGGGGGGCGCACAGATACGCAGTATTTT
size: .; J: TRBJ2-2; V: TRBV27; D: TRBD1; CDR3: CASSFGTGPPGELFF; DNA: TGTGCCAGCAGTTTTGGGACAGGGCCCCCCGGGGAGCTGTTTTTT
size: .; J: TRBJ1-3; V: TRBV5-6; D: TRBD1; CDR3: CASSPKDGQGRNTIYF; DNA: TGTGCCAGCAGCCCCAAAGACGGACAGGGGAGAAACACCATATATTTT
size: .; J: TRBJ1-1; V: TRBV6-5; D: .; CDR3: CASRTTAMNTEAFF; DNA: TGTGCCAGCAGAACGACAGCCATGAACACTGAAGCTTTCTTT
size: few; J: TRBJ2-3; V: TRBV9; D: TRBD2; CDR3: CASSVFGGGTTDTQYF; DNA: TGTGCCAGCAGCGTATTCGGGGGGGGAACGACAGATACGCAGTATTTT
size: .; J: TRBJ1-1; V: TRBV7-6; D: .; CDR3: CASTSYRVRDTEAFF; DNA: TGTGCCAGCACGTCTTACAGGGTTCGAGACACTGAAGCTTTCTTT
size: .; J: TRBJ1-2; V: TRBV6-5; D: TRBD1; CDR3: CASSYYSDRVDGYTF; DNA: TGTGCCAGCAGTTACTACTCTGACAGGGTTGATGGCTACACCTTC
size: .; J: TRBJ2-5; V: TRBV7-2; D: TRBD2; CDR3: CASSLVAGGRETQYF; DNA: TGTGCCAGCAGCTTAGTAGCGGGGGGGAGGGAGACCCAGTACTTC
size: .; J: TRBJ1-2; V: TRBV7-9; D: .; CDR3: CASSPQGEGDYGYTF; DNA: TGTGCCAGCAGCCCTCAAGGTGAGGGAGACTATGGCTACACCTTC
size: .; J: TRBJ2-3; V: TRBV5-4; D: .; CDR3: CASSFGQGFGADTQYF; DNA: TGTGCCAGCAGCTTCGGCCAGGGCTTTGGAGCAGATACGCAGTATTTT
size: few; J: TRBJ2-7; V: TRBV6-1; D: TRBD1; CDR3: CASSETGTGTYEQYF; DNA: TGTGCCAGCAGTGAGACCGGGACAGGGACCTACGAGCAGTACTTC
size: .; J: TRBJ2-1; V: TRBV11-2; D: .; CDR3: CASSLERQVPNEQFF; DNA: TGTGCCAGCAGCTTAGAGCGTCAGGTGCCCAATGAGCAGTTCTTC
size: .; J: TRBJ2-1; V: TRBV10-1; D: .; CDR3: CASSERQASVREQFF; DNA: TGCGCCAGCAGTGAGAGGCAGGCCTCGGTTAGGGAGCAGTTCTTC
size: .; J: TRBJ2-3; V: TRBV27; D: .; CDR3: CASNQGRTDTQYF; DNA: TGTGCCAGCAACCAGGGGCGCACAGATACGCAGTATTTT
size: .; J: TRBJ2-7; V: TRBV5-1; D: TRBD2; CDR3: CASSGGTSGGAYEQYF; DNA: TGCGCCAGCAGCGGGGGGACTAGCGGGGGGGCCTACGAGCAGTACTTC